The rows below give T cell receptor beta chains drawn from one sample of a study of blood T cell repertoires in COVID-19. TCRdb keeps only in-frame clones here, not all; method: immunoSEQ multiplex PCR. The data show around 250,000 clones, around nine tenths seen once. Sequenced: peripheral blood. Source of these receptors: a woman aged 70-85 years with COVID-19, enrolled during active disease. The CDR3 runs from the conserved cysteine through the conserved F or W. Each record gives: V gene, D gene, clone size, J gene, CDR3 DNA, CDR3 protein. D genes are given only for firm matches. The listing skips clone size in some rows; elsewhere it reads once, few, many or a size class.

V: TRBV11-3
D: TRBD1
size: once
J: TRBJ2-7
DNA: TGTGCCAGCAGCTTAGGTTTCGGGACAGGGTCCTACGAGCAGTACTTC
CDR3: CASSLGFGTGSYEQYF

V: TRBV11-3
D: .
size: .
J: TRBJ1-1
DNA: TGTGCCAGCAGCTTAGCCAGTGAAGCTTTCTTT
CDR3: CASSLASEAFF

V: TRBV6-4
D: .
size: .
J: TRBJ2-2
DNA: TGTGCCAGCATCCGAGGGCCGTTGGGCCCGGGCACCGGGGAGCTGTTTTTT
CDR3: CASIRGPLGPGTGELFF

V: TRBV5-1
D: .
size: .
J: TRBJ2-3
DNA: TGCGCCAGCAGCTCGGGTTCGACAGGCACAGATACGCAGTATTTT
CDR3: CASSSGSTGTDTQYF

V: TRBV30
D: TRBD1
size: .
J: TRBJ1-2
DNA: TGTGCCTGGAGTGTACTCGGACAGGGTGGCTATGGCTACACCTTC
CDR3: CAWSVLGQGGYGYTF

V: TRBV4-2
D: .
size: .
J: TRBJ1-3
DNA: TGTGCCAGCAGCCAAGTGGCGGATTTTGGATCGGGAAACACCATATATTTT
CDR3: CASSQVADFGSGNTIYF

V: TRBV20-1
D: .
size: .
J: TRBJ1-1
DNA: TGCAGTGCCAAGAGTGTTCTCGCAGCTTTCTTT
CDR3: CSAKSVLAAFF

V: TRBV6-5
D: .
size: once
J: TRBJ2-2
DNA: TGTGCCAGCAGCTACGGGCGAGGGCACGGGGAGCTGTTTTTT
CDR3: CASSYGRGHGELFF

V: TRBV3-1/TRBV3-2
D: TRBD1
size: .
J: TRBJ2-7
DNA: TGTGCCAGCAGCAAAAAGGGACAGAACTACGAGCAGTACTTC
CDR3: CASSKKGQNYEQYF

V: TRBV6-1
D: TRBD2
size: .
J: TRBJ2-3
DNA: TGTGCCAGCAGTGAATTCGCGGGAGGATTCACAGATACGCAGTATTTT
CDR3: CASSEFAGGFTDTQYF